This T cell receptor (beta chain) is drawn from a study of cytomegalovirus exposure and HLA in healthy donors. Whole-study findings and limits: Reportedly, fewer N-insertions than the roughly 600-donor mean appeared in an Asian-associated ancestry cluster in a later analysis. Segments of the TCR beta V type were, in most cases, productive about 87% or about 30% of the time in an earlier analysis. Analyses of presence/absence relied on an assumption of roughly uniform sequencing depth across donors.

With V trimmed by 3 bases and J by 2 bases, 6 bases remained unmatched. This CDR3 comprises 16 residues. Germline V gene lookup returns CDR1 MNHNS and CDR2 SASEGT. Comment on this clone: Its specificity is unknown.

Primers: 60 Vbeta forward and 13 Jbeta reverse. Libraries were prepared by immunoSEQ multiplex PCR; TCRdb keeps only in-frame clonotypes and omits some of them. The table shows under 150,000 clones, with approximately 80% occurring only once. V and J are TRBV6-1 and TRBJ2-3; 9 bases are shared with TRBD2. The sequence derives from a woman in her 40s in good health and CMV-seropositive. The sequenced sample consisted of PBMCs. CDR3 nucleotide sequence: TGTGCCAGCAGTGACGGAGCGGGGGGCCTCACAGATACGCAGTATTTT. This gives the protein CASSDGAGGLTDTQYF.